These 12 T cell receptor beta chains were all obtained from the same sample, sequenced in a study of T-cell memory formation after mild COVID-19. MiXCR, applied by TCRdb to the 5' RACE reads, yields one record per CDR3 protein. This repertoire shows about 410,000 distinct CDR3 sequences, under 20% found once; its top ten account for roughly 21%. The sequenced sample was PBMCs or a T cell subset sorted from them (not recorded which). The receptors were gathered from a man between 18 and 35 years old who had mild COVID-19 (a few samples of this study predate the infection). Cell type and time point are not known.

Only a few counts were recorded for this clonotype. The V gene is TRBV3-1, the J gene TRBJ1-4, with D tentatively TRBD1 (5 bases). Germline V CDR1 and CDR2: LGHDT, YNNKEL (reference sequence). The CDR3 is made up of 17 amino acids. V was trimmed by 0 bases and J by 1 base, leaving 12 bases between them. As DNA, the CDR3 is TGTGCCAGCAGCCAAGATTTTGGGACGGAAACTAATGAAAAACTGTTTTTT. Translation: CASSQDFGTETNEKLFF.

The chain combines TRBV6-6 with TRBJ1-1, with D tentatively TRBD1 (6 bases). The V end was cut by 6 bases, the J end by 1 base, with 15 bases between. Germline values: CDR1 MNHNY, CDR2 SVGAGI (reference sequence). CDR3 length: 15 amino acids. CDR3 bases: TGTGCCAGCAGAAGCCACGGGGGCACGAACACTGAAGCTTTCTTT. It is translated as CASRSHGGTNTEAFF.

The rearrangement joins TRBV19 to TRBJ2-1; a weak D match, TRBD2 (6 bases). V was pared by 2 bases and J by 8 bases, with 16 bases between. The CDR3 is 15 amino acids. Germline CDR1 LNHDA, CDR2 SQIVND (reference sequence). CDR3 nucleotides: TGTGCCAGTAGTATATCGCTCCAGGGAGGCGATGAGCAGTTCTTC. This translates into CASSISLQGGDEQFF.

The chain carries TRBV5-1 and TRBJ2-1, with D tentatively TRBD2 (7 bases). Per the germline V gene, CDR1 is SGHRS and CDR2 is YFSETQ. The ends were cut back, 0 bases at V and 0 bases at J, with 10 bases in the middle. CDR3 length equals 16 residues. CDR3: CASSLEGEGSYNEQFF. The CDR3 nucleotides are TGCGCCAGCAGCTTGGAGGGGGAGGGCTCCTACAATGAGCAGTTCTTC.

V is TRBV5-1 and J is TRBJ1-2; D is ambiguous. V lost 2 bases, J lost 0 bases, and 11 bases lay in between. The CDR3 runs to 15 residues. From germline, CDR1 is SGHRS and CDR2 YFSETQ. As DNA, the CDR3 is TGCGCCAGCAGCTTAGGGATAAACCCTAACTATGGCTACACCTTC. It yields the protein CASSLGINPNYGYTF.

V and J are TRBV12-3 or TRBV12-4 and TRBJ2-1; tentatively, D is TRBD1 (5 bases). Trimming pared 5 bases from V and 2 bases from J, leaving 19 bases between. This CDR3 contains 17 residues. CDR3 sequence: CASSPRASSLTYNEQFF. The CDR3, as DNA: TGTGCCAGCAGTCCCAGGGCGTCTAGTCTTACCTACAATGAGCAGTTCTTC.

This clonotype was counted between two and nine times. The V call is TRBV6-2 or TRBV6-3, the J call TRBJ2-5, with 12 bases aligning to TRBD2. Germline V gene sequence: CDR1 MNHEY, CDR2 SVGEGT. V lost 2 bases to trimming and J lost 5 bases; unmatched junction nucleotides: 9. This CDR3 has 17 amino acids. This CDR3 is CASSYAGLAGQVETQYF. The CDR3 bases are TGTGCCAGCAGTTACGCCGGACTAGCGGGGCAGGTGGAGACCCAGTACTTC.

The chain uses TRBV9 and TRBJ2-3; TRBD2 agrees at 11 bases. CDR3 length: 17 residues. Germline CDR1 and CDR2: SGDLS and YYNGEE. The J segment lost 5 bases and the V segment lost 0 bases, leaving 8 bases of the junction unmatched. Here the CDR3 DNA reads TGTGCCAGCAGCGTAGGGGTTAGCGGGGGGGCCCAAGATACGCAGTATTTT. Amino acid sequence: CASSVGVSGGAQDTQYF.

This clonotype came up a few times. V is TRBV4-3 and J is TRBJ2-6, with D unresolved. Trimming shortened V by 3 bases and J by 2 bases, and 20 bases separated the two germline ends. The germline V gene encodes CDR1 LGHNA and CDR2 YSLEER. The CDR3 loop spans 19 amino acids. CDR3 nucleotides: TGCGCCAGCAGCCACATCGGAAGACACATTTTCACTGGGGCCAACGTCCTGACTTTC. Protein: CASSHIGRHIFTGANVLTF.

Many counts were recorded for this clonotype. The V gene is TRBV29-1, the J gene TRBJ2-1, with 7 bases identical to TRBD1. After removal of 6 bases from V and 7 bases from J, the junction contained 12 bases not matched to a gene. This CDR3 is 14 amino acids long. Germline V CDR1 and CDR2: SQVTM, ANQGSEA. CDR3 region: CSVLQGILGNEQFF. CDR3 in DNA: TGCAGCGTACTACAGGGGATCCTAGGGAATGAGCAGTTCTTC.

This chain links TRBV11-2 with TRBJ1-2; D possibly corresponds to TRBD1 (6 bases). The V gene's germline CDR1 is SGHAT and CDR2 FQNNGV. V was trimmed by 6 bases and J by 6 bases, leaving 20 bases between them. This CDR3 spans 15 amino acids. The CDR3 sequence: CASRALTGKLDGYTF. CDR3 in DNA: TGTGCCAGCAGGGCCTTAACAGGGAAGTTGGATGGCTACACCTTC.

This clonotype was seen a handful of times. The chain uses TRBV3-1 and TRBJ2-3; 8 bases fit TRBD2. The CDR3 totals 16 residues. CDR1 and CDR2 (germline): LGHDT, YNNKEL (reference sequence). With 3 bases clipped from V and 2 bases from J, the junction kept 7 bases outside the gene matches. The CDR3 coding sequence is TGTGCCAGCAGCCACCTGACTAGCGCGAACACAGATACGCAGTATTTT. It specifies CASSHLTSANTDTQYF.